This T cell receptor beta chain was captured by sequencing in a study of blood T cells in healthy people across ages. A second PCR of roughly 7 to 11 cycles used a sample-barcoded 5' primer and a J-beta primer mix. TCRdb reprocessed the 5' RACE reads with MiXCR, giving one entry per CDR3 protein. The sample holds 750,000 to 950,000 distinct CDR3 sequences, around 25% seen once. This clonotype was observed a handful of times. Those donating, healthy Caucasian individuals from Russia, were aged roughly 6 to 90. In addition, the sample was reused for a study of T cells of mothers and their children. That investigation notes: Random nucleotides (2-4) and sample barcodes were added by the M1S primer used in the second PCR.

The sequenced material came from blood. The clonotype was recovered from a boy younger than 18 in good health.

Written as DNA, the CDR3 is TGTGCCAGCAGAGACCCCGGGACAGGGGGCTTCTACGAGCAGTACTTC. Amino acid sequence: CASRDPGTGGFYEQYF. The chain is built from TRBV2 and TRBJ2-7, with 12 nucleotides matching TRBD1. V was pared by 6 bases and J by 3 bases, with 9 bases of the junction left unmatched. The CDR3 extends over 16 amino acids. Per the germline V gene, CDR1 is SNHLY and CDR2 is FYNNEI.